The text below deals with one T cell receptor beta chain. This clonotype was seen at least ten times. The antigen this receptor binds is unknown. No qualities accompany the bases; no much larger clone lies one base away. Trimming at the junction amounts to 10 bases on V and 5 bases on J, and the germline ends lie 11 bases apart. Including the terminal cysteine and phenylalanine, the CDR3 comprises 12 residues. This entry keeps only the CDR3 DNA: 36 bases, framed from base 1. Library preparation was by PCR. The sample was run on an Illumina HiSeq 2500. TCR libraries were prepared with molecular barcoding, using unique molecular identifiers to normalize TCRbeta repertoire quantification. Clones were called with MiXCR by TCRdb after fastp trimmed the public reads at Q25, and only in-frame beta chains were retained. Each record represents a unique CDR3 protein, reported with the most common genes and DNA among its rows. Across this sample there are approximately 300,000 distinct CDR3 sequences, with roughly 11% seen only once. The ten largest clonotypes hold about a quarter of the sample.

According to the study, the label for this sample's treatment or condition signals: allogeneic hematopoietic cell transplantation with graft depleted of TCRalphabeta T cells and CD19 B cells. The transplant recipients were children given TCRalphabeta/CD19-depleted allogeneic hematopoietic cell grafts. The data originate from a study of T-cell reconstitution after alpha-beta-depleted transplantation in children (dated by TCRdb to 2016 to 2018). Notes on the research overall: The study quantitatively tracked T-cell immune reconstitution after TCRalphabeta/CD19-depleted allogeneic hematopoietic cell transplantation in children using TCR repertoire profiling.

General conclusions and limits of the study: In some patients, the high TCRbeta diversity seen at day 60 was put down to recipient T cells and intrathymic progenitors that had survived conditioning. The frequencies of hyperexpanded clones fell over the following months, and after one year, T-cell counts and TCRbeta diversity were mostly attributed to newly produced T cells. Apparently early alphabetaT-cell count recovery about two months after transplant reportedly relied on only several hundred rapidly expanded clones derived from non-depleted graft cells.

The TCR comes from a male patient between 2 and 10 years old who had a stem cell transplant for chronic granulomatous disease, so the T cells may come from the graft donor. This sample comprised peripheral blood, obtained 180 days after TCRalphabeta/CD19-depleted stem cell transplant. The sequence is built from TRBV12-3 or TRBV12-4 and TRBJ2-2; a tentative D match to TRBD1 spans 5 bases. The CDR3 is CATRKGTGELFF. The nucleotide sequence reads as follows: TGTGCCACCCGAAAGGGGACCGGGGAGCTGTTTTTT.